The clone carrying this T cell receptor beta chain was observed many times. Its antigen is as yet unknown. Ineligible for inclusion were patients with other autoimmune diseases, uncontrolled infections, pregnancy or lactation. RNA transcripts served as template for amplifying TCR beta CDR3 sequences. An opening RT-PCR round employed HTBI primers and preceded a second-round multiplex PCR. A single record per CDR3 protein comes from TCRdb applying MiXCR to the multiplex PCR reads. The repertoire holds under 350,000 distinct CDR3 sequences, roughly 16% seen once, with roughly an eighth in the top ten. This CDR3 comprises 14 residues. The ends were cut back, 0 bases at V and 4 bases at J, with 10 bases in the middle. The data derive from a study of Graves' ophthalmopathy and Graves' hyperthyroidism. Study-level findings and limits: In blood, most expanded thyroid clonotypes above 0.001 frequency were also detected.

This TCR was sampled from an adult man with Graves' ophthalmopathy. This chain joins TRBV12-3 or TRBV12-4 and TRBJ2-7; TRBD2 might be the D (5 bases). The material sequenced was peripheral blood. CDR3 bases: TGTGCCAGCAGTTTAGCCGGACTTCTATACGAGCAGTACTTC. It codes for CASSLAGLLYEQYF.